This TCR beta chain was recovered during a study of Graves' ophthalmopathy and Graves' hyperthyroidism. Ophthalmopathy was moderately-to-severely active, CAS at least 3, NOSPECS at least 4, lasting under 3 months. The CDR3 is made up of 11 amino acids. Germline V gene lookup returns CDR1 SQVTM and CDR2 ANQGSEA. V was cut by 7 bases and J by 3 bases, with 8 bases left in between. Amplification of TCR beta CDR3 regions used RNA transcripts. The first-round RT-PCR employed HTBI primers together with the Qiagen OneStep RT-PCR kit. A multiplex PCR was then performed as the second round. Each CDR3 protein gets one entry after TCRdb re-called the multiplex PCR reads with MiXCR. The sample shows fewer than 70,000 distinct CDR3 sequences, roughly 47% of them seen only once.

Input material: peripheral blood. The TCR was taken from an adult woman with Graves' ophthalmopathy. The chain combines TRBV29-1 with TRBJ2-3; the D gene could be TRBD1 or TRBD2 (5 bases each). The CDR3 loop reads CSEWGTDTQYF. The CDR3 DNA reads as TGCAGCGAATGGGGGACAGATACGCAGTATTTT.